These 27 T cell receptor beta chains came from one sample sequenced in a study of T cell responses to AZD1222 COVID-19 vaccine. The data were produced by immunoSEQ multiplex PCR, yet TCRdb's version contains in-frame clones alone and is incomplete. The table shows fewer than 100,000 clones, with more than 70% occurring only once. The material was peripheral blood, obtained on day 0 of AZD1222 vaccination. Receptors were obtained from an adult in good health.

The chain uses TRBV27 and TRBJ2-5; D perhaps matches TRBD2 (6 bases). V shed 2 bases and J shed 4 bases, with 17 bases lying between them. Germline V CDR1 and CDR2: MNHEY, SMNVEV (reference sequence). This CDR3 contains 16 residues. The CDR3 here is CASSLKSVGGLETQYF. The CDR3 nucleotides read TGTGCCAGCAGTTTAAAGTCAGTTGGAGGGCTAGAGACCCAGTACTTC.

This sequence joins TRBV9 and TRBJ1-1, with D unresolved. Germline lookup yields CDR1 SGDLS and CDR2 YYNGEE. V was clipped by 1 base and J by 4 bases, with 11 bases between them. CDR3 length equals 14 residues. The CDR3 sequence is CASSVSGSGTEAFF. The CDR3 region has the DNA TGTGCCAGCAGCGTATCAGGATCTGGCACTGAAGCTTTCTTT.

V is TRBV5-1 and J is TRBJ1-1; tentative D call: TRBD1 (6 bases). The germline V gene has CDR1 SGHRS and CDR2 YFSETQ. This CDR3 region has 15 residues. V gave up 3 bases and J gave up 1 base, with 13 bases separating them. CDR3 sequence (DNA): TGCGCCAGCAGCTCCCGCGAGGGGGGGAACACTGAAGCTTTCTTT. It translates to CASSSREGGNTEAFF.

This sequence joins TRBV7-2 and TRBJ2-7; D is unclear. CDR1 is SGHTA and CDR2 is FQGNSA in the germline V gene. The V and J ends lost 5 bases and 1 base respectively, with 15 bases between them. This CDR3 contains 15 residues. The CDR3 protein is CASSPSVLGSYEQYF. The CDR3 DNA reads TGTGCCAGCAGCCCCTCGGTGTTGGGATCCTACGAGCAGTACTTC.

The CDR3 loop reads CASSSGLAGLYEQYF. The CDR3 DNA is TGTGCCAGCAGTTCCGGACTAGCGGGCCTCTACGAGCAGTACTTC. The chain employs TRBV28 and TRBJ2-7, with TRBD2 matching over 11 bases. The CDR3 covers 15 residues. Trimming removed 4 bases from V and 3 bases from J; junction bases left unmatched: 5. CDR1 MDHEN and CDR2 SYDVKM come from the germline V gene.

This chain's CDR3 is CASSLRGSVDEQYF. The DNA of the CDR3 is TGTGCCAGCAGCTTAAGAGGAAGTGTAGACGAGCAGTACTTC. J is TRBJ2-7 and V is TRBV7-3; no clear D. V was trimmed by 1 base and J by 5 bases, leaving 12 bases between them. CDR3 length equals 14 residues. The germline V gene encodes CDR1 SGHTA and CDR2 FQGTGA.

The chain combines TRBV10-3 with TRBJ2-7; 12 positions match TRBD2. This CDR3 has 15 residues. Germline CDR1 reads ENHRY; CDR2 reads SYGVKD. Trimming at V came to 4 bases and at J to 4 bases, leaving 5 bases not matched to a gene. The CDR3, as DNA: TGTGCCATCAGTGGTACTAGCGGGGGGACGTACGAGCAGTACTTC. This encodes CAISGTSGGTYEQYF.

The chain joins TRBV7-3 to TRBJ2-1; possibly TRBD1 for D (6 bases). This CDR3 has 14 amino acids. V lost 5 bases, J lost 8 bases, and 16 bases lay in between. Germline V gives CDR1 SGHTA, CDR2 FQGTGA. The CDR3 nucleotides are TGTGCCAGCAGCCCAGGGGCAGGGTGGCATGAGCAGTTCTTC. Translated, it gives CASSPGAGWHEQFF.

The chain uses TRBV7-6 and TRBJ2-5; 11 bases fit TRBD2. Germline trimming cut 5 bases from V and 2 bases from J; bases unmatched to any gene: 4. This CDR3 is built from 15 residues. The germline V gene has CDR1 SGHVS and CDR2 FNYEAQ. The CDR3 protein is CASSVLAGAQETQYF. CDR3 sequence (DNA): TGTGCCAGCAGCGTACTAGCGGGGGCGCAAGAGACCCAGTACTTC.

The gene calls are TRBV7-2 and TRBJ1-2; 8 positions match TRBD1. Germline CDR1 SGHTA, CDR2 FQGNSA. The length of the CDR3 is 12 residues. V shed 9 bases and J 8 bases; nucleotides not matched to a gene: 8. CDR3 coding DNA: TGTGCCAGTTCATACAGGGGGGACGGCTACACCTTC. Translating it yields CASSYRGDGYTF.

V gene TRBV3-1 (or the pseudogene TRBV3-2) combines with J gene TRBJ1-6; D is undetermined. Per the germline V gene, CDR1 is LGHDT and CDR2 is YNNKEL (reference sequence). The CDR3 is 14 amino acids. Trimming shortened V by 5 bases and J by 2 bases, and 7 bases separated the two germline ends. In DNA form, the CDR3 reads TGTGCCAGCAGCTCGGAGACCTATAATTCACCCCTCCACTTT. Its translation: CASSSETYNSPLHF.

The rearrangement joins TRBV12-5 to TRBJ1-6, with 10 bases lining up with TRBD1. Germline V gene sequence: CDR1 LGHNT, CDR2 FRNRAP. The length of the CDR3 is 14 residues. Trimming took 7 bases from V and 10 from J; bases not matched to a gene: 7. Here the CDR3 DNA reads TGTGCTAGTGCCTCCGGGACAGGGGTATCACCCCTCCACTTT. Amino acids: CASASGTGVSPLHF.

The V and J genes are TRBV18 and TRBJ1-3; 9 nucleotides align to TRBD1. The CDR3 has 15 residues. With V trimmed by 3 bases and J by 3 bases, 3 bases remained unmatched. Germline V gene lookup returns CDR1 KGHSH and CDR2 LQKENI. The CDR3 DNA reads as TGTGCCAGCTCACCTCCGGGACAGGGTGGAAACACCATATATTTT. Amino acid sequence: CASSPPGQGGNTIYF.

This chain joins TRBV4-2 and TRBJ1-2, with 7 positions matching TRBD1. Germline CDR1 reads LGHNA; CDR2 reads YNFKEQ. This CDR3 spans 15 amino acids. V gave up 1 base and J gave up 1 base; unmatched junction bases: 3. The CDR3 here is CASSQGQGYNYGYTF. The CDR3 bases are TGTGCCAGCAGCCAAGGACAGGGCTATAACTATGGCTACACCTTC.

The chain carries TRBV7-9 and TRBJ2-5; D is unresolved. Germline CDR1 and CDR2: SEHNR and FQNEAQ (reference sequence). The CDR3 covers 14 residues. V dropped 6 bases and J dropped 5 bases, with 16 bases sitting between them. The CDR3 coding sequence is TGTGCCAGCAGAGCCCCTAGGTTCCCGGAGACCCAGTACTTC. It specifies CASRAPRFPETQYF.

The chain employs TRBV28 and TRBJ2-1, with 14 bases aligning to TRBD2. Germline V gene data show CDR1 as MDHEN and CDR2 as SYDVKM. This CDR3 region has 15 residues. Germline trimming cut 5 bases from V and 9 bases from J; bases unmatched to any gene: 6. Here the CDR3 reads CASSPRTSGGLEQFF. The CDR3 DNA follows: TGTGCCAGCAGTCCGCGGACTAGCGGGGGGCTTGAGCAGTTCTTC.

The sample holds a few counts of this clone. This chain connects TRBV2 to TRBJ2-1, with TRBD1 as a possible D gene (5 bases). The CDR3 runs to 14 residues. The germline V gene encodes CDR1 SNHLY and CDR2 FYNNEI. V was clipped by 6 bases and J by 4 bases, with 13 bases between them. CDR3 sequence reads: CASSTLDRYNEQFF. The CDR3 nucleotides are TGTGCCAGCAGCACTCTTGACAGATACAATGAGCAGTTCTTC. The full variable domain, rest sourced from reference TRBV2 and TRBJ2-1, is EPEVTQTPSHQVTQMGQEVILRCVPISNHLYFYWYRQILGQKVEFLVSFYNNEISEKSEIFDDQFSVERPDGSNFTLKIRSTKLEDSAMYFCASSTLDRYNEQFFGPGTRLTVL.

This clone was detected only a few times. The chain employs TRBV28 and TRBJ2-5; no clear D. V was pared by 5 bases and J by 7 bases, with 8 bases between. The CDR3 spans 11 residues. Germline CDR1 MDHEN, CDR2 SYDVKM. The CDR3 region is CASSPRRTQYF. For the CDR3, the DNA is TGTGCCAGCAGTCCACGCAGGACCCAGTACTTC.

Of note for this clone: Other DNA sequences from this sample encode an identical CDR3 as well. The rearrangement uses TRBV6-5 and TRBJ1-4, with D uncertain. The V end lost 6 bases, the J end lost 6 bases, and 11 bases lay between the germline ends. CDR1 and CDR2 (germline): MNHEY, SVGAGI. The CDR3 runs to 13 residues. In DNA, the CDR3 is TGTGCCAGCAGACCCCCCGGGGATGAAAAACTGTTTTTT. Protein product: CASRPPGDEKLFF.

This clone was found once. The V and J genes are TRBV19 and TRBJ1-5; possibly TRBD1 for D (5 bases). Germline CDR1 is LNHDA and CDR2 is SQIVND (reference sequence). Between the trimmed V and J ends, which lost 5 bases and 0 bases, there was a span of 20 bases. The CDR3 is made up of 18 amino acids. CDR3 region: CASSSSSPGTGSNQPQHF. CDR3 nucleotide sequence: TGTGCCAGTAGTTCGTCATCCCCCGGGACGGGTAGCAATCAGCCCCAGCATTTT.

The rearrangement joins TRBV7-2 to TRBJ2-7; D unresolved. Trimming removed 5 bases at V and 5 bases at J, with 10 bases between. Germline lookup yields CDR1 SGHTA and CDR2 FQGNSA. CDR3 size: 12 residues. The CDR3 protein is CASSANEDEQYF. Written as DNA, the CDR3 is TGTGCCAGCAGCGCAAATGAGGACGAGCAGTACTTC.

The chain employs TRBV28 and TRBJ1-2; D not resolved. CDR3 length: 11 amino acids. Trimming shortened V by 10 bases and J by 3 bases, and 9 bases separated the two germline ends. Germline V gene data show CDR1 as MDHEN and CDR2 as SYDVKM. DNA for the CDR3: TGTGCCATCGGACGGGACTATGGCTACACCTTC. It encodes CAIGRDYGYTF.

The CDR3 spells CASSRTSGIDEQYF. The DNA for the CDR3 is TGTGCCAGTAGCAGGACTAGCGGGATCGACGAGCAGTACTTC. V usage is TRBV19 and J usage is TRBJ2-7, with 12 nucleotides matching TRBD2. The CDR3 length is 14 residues. The junction had 5 bases not matched to a gene; V was cut back by 6 bases and J by 5 bases. Germline CDR1 and CDR2: LNHDA and SQIVND (reference sequence).

The genes are TRBV6-5 and TRBJ2-1, with 9 bases fitting TRBD1. CDR3 length: 14 amino acids. Germline V gene sequence: CDR1 MNHEY, CDR2 SVGAGI. V was pared by 7 bases and J by 8 bases, with 9 bases of the junction left unmatched. The CDR3 bases are TGTGCCAGCATGAGGACAGGGGTGATTCATGAGCAGTTCTTC. Protein sequence: CASMRTGVIHEQFF.

This clone appeared a few times. The chain has TRBV29-1 and TRBJ1-2, with 7 bases aligning to TRBD1. J was trimmed by 4 bases and V by 6 bases; bases with no gene match: 8. The CDR3 is made up of 13 amino acids. The germline V gene encodes CDR1 SQVTM and CDR2 ANQGSEA. As DNA, the CDR3 is TGCAGCGTCTTATTACAGGGGAGCTATGGCTACACCTTC. Encoded protein: CSVLLQGSYGYTF.

The table lists this clone with a count of one. The chain is built from TRBV5-6 and TRBJ1-3; D possibly corresponds to TRBD1 (6 bases). Trimming took off 0 bases at V and 0 bases at J, with 19 bases between the two ends. Germline assignment: CDR1 SGHDT and CDR2 YYEEEE. The CDR3 runs to 19 residues. This CDR3 reads CASSLVGAGATISGNTIYF. The CDR3 DNA reads as TGTGCCAGCAGCTTGGTGGGCGCGGGGGCTACCATCTCTGGAAACACCATATATTTT.

This chain links TRBV2 with TRBJ1-6; D is perhaps TRBD1 (5 bases). Trimming stripped 4 bases from V and 5 bases from J, with 12 bases between. Germline loops: CDR1 SNHLY, CDR2 FYNNEI. The CDR3 consists of 15 residues. CDR3 DNA sequence: TGTGCCAGCAGTGGGGGCCTTATCCATAATTCACCCCTCCACTTT. It encodes CASSGGLIHNSPLHF. The whole variable domain, remainder taken from reference TRBV2 and TRBJ1-6, is EPEVTQTPSHQVTQMGQEVILRCVPISNHLYFYWYRQILGQKVEFLVSFYNNEISEKSEIFDDQFSVERPDGSNFTLKIRSTKLEDSAMYFCASSGGLIHNSPLHFGNGTRLTVT.